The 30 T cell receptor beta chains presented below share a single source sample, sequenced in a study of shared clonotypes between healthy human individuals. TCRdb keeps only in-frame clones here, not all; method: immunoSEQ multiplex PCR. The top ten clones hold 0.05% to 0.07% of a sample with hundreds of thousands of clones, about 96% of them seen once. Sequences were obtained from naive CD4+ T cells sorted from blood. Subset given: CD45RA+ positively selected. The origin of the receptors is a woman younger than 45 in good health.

CDR3 sequence: CASRSRWGQVLYDYTF. The CDR3 nucleotides read TGTGCCAGTCGATCCCGGTGGGGACAGGTCTTATACGACTACACCTTC. V and J are TRBV19 and TRBJ1-2; 8 nucleotides align to TRBD1. CDR1 and CDR2 (germline): LNHDA, SQIVND (reference sequence). The V segment lost 8 bases and the J segment 10 bases; nucleotides outside the gene matches: 21. The CDR3 sequence is 16 residues long. Full variable domain (outside the CDR3, taken from reference TRBV19 and TRBJ1-2): DGGITQSPKYLFRKEGQNVTLSCEQNLNHDAMYWYRQDPGQGLRLIYYSQIVNDFQKGDIAEGYSVSREKKESFPLTVTSAQKNPTAFYLCASRSRWGQVLYDYTFGSGTRLTVV.

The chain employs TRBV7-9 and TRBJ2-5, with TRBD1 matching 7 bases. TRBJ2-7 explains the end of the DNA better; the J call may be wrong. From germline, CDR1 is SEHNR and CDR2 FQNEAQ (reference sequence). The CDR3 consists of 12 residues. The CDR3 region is CASSLQGYEQYF. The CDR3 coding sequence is TGTGCCAGCAGCCTACAGGGGTACGAGCAGTACTTC.

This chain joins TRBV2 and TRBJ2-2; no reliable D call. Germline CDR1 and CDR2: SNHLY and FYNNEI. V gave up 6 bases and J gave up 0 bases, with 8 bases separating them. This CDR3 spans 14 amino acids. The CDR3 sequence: CASRPTANTGELFF. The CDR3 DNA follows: TGTGCCAGCAGACCGACGGCGAACACCGGGGAGCTGTTTTTT.

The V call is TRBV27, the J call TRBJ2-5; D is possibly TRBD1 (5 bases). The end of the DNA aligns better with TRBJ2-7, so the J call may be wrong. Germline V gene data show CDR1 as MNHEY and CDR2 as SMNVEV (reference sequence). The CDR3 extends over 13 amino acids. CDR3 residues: CASRLGVAYEQYF. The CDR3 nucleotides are TGTGCCAGCAGGTTAGGGGTAGCCTACGAGCAGTACTTC.

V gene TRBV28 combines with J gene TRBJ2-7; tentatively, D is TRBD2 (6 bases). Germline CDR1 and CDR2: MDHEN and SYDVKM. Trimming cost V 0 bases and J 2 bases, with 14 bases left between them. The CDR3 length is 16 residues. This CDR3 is CASSLWQGGTTYEQYF. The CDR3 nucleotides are TGTGCCAGCAGTTTATGGCAGGGCGGGACGACCTACGAGCAGTACTTC.

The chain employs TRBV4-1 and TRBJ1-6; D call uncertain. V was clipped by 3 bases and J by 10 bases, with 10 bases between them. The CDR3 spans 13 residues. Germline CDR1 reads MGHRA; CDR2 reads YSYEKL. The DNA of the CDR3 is TGCGCCAGCAGCCAGATTTCAAGATCACCCCTCCACTTT. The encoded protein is CASSQISRSPLHF.

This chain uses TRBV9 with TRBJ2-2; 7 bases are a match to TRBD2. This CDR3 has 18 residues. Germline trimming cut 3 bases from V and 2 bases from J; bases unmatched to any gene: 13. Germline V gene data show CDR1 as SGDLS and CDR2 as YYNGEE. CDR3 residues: CASSAPRNSSGNTGELFF. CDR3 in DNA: TGTGCCAGCAGCGCCCCCCGAAACTCTAGCGGTAACACCGGGGAGCTGTTTTTT.

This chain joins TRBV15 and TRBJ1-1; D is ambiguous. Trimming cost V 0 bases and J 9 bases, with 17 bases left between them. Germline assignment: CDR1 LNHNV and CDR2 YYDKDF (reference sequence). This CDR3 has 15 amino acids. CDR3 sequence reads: CATSRDLGSDIKAFF. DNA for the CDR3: TGTGCCACCAGCAGAGATCTCGGGTCAGACATAAAAGCTTTCTTT. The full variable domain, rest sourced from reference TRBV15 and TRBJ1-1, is DAMVIQNPRYQVTQFGKPVTLSCSQTLNHNVMYWYQQKSSQAPKLLFHYYDKDFNNEADTPDNFQSRRPNTSFCFLDIRSPGLGDTAMYLCATSRDLGSDIKAFFGQGTRLTVV.

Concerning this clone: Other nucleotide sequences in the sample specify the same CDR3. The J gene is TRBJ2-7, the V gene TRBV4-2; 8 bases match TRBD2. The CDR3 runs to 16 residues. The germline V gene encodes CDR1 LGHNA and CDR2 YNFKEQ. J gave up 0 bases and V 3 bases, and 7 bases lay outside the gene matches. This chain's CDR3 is CASSQVLAGTSYEQYF. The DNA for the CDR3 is TGTGCCAGCAGCCAGGTTTTAGCGGGGACCTCCTACGAGCAGTACTTC.

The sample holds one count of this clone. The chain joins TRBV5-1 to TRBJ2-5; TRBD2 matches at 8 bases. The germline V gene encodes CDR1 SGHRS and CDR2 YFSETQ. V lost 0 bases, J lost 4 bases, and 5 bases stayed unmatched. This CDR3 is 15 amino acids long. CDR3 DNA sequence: TGCGCCAGCAGCTTGGCAGCGGGAGTGCGAGAGACCCAGTACTTC. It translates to CASSLAAGVRETQYF.

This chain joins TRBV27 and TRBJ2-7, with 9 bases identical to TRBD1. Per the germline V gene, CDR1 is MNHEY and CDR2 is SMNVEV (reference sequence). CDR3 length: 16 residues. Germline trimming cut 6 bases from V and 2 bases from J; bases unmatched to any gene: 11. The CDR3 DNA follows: TGTGCCAGCAGAGGACAGGGGTATTACCCTGCCTACGAGCAGTACTTC. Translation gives CASRGQGYYPAYEQYF.

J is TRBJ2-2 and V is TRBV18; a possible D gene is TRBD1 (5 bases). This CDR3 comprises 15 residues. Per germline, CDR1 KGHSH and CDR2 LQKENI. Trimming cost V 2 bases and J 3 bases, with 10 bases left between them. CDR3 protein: CASSPKLTDTGELFF. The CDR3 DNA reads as TGTGCCAGCTCACCAAAGCTGACAGACACCGGGGAGCTGTTTTTT.

Written as DNA, the CDR3 is TGTGCCACCAGCAGGGGGGGGAGCAATGAGCAGTTCTTC. Protein sequence: CATSRGGSNEQFF. The rearrangement links TRBV15 to TRBJ2-1, with 7 bases matching TRBD2. The CDR3 length is 13 residues. Per germline, CDR1 LNHNV and CDR2 YYDKDF (reference sequence). V lost 3 bases, J lost 6 bases, and 2 bases stayed unmatched. The full variable domain, rest sourced from reference TRBV15 and TRBJ2-1, is DAMVIQNPRYQVTQFGKPVTLSCSQTLNHNVMYWYQQKSSQAPKLLFHYYDKDFNNEADTPDNFQSRRPNTSFCFLDIRSPGLGDTAMYLCATSRGGSNEQFFGPGTRLTVL.

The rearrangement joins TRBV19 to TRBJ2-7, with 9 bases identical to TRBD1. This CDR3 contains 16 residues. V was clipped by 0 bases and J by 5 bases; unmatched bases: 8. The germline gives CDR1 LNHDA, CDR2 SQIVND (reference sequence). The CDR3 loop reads CASSIDEGTGLHEQYF. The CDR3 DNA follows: TGTGCCAGTAGTATAGATGAAGGGACAGGGCTCCACGAGCAGTACTTC.

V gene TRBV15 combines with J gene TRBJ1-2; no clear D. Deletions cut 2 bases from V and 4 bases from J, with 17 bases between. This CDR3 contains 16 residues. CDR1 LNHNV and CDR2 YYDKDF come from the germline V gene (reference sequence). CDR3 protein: CATSRPEPGEGYGYTF. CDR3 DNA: TGTGCCACCAGCAGACCGGAGCCTGGGGAGGGCTATGGCTACACCTTC.

The CDR3 protein is CASSSRGGAGGASYNEQFF. DNA for the CDR3: TGTGCCAGCAGCTCGAGGGGGGGAGCGGGAGGTGCCTCCTACAATGAGCAGTTCTTC. The chain carries TRBV7-2 and TRBJ2-1, with 9 bases matching TRBD2. V lost 4 bases to trimming and J lost 0 bases; unmatched junction nucleotides: 13. Germline V CDR1 and CDR2: SGHTA, FQGNSA. The CDR3 length is 19 residues. The whole variable domain, remainder taken from reference TRBV7-2 and TRBJ2-1, is GAGVSQSPSNKVTEKGKDVELRCDPISGHTALYWYRQSLGQGLEFLIYFQGNSAPDKSGLPSDRFSAERTGGSVSTLTIQRTQQEDSAVYLCASSSRGGAGGASYNEQFFGPGTRLTVL.

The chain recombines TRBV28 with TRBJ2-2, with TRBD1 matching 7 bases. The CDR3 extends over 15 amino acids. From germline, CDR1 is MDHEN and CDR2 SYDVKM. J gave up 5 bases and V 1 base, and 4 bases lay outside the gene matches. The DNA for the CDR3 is TGTGCCAGCAGTTTATTTAGACAGGGTACCGGGGAGCTGTTTTTT. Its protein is CASSLFRQGTGELFF.

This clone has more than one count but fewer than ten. CDR3 nucleotide sequence: TGCGCCAGCAGTGAGTATGGGCTAGCGGGAGATGCATACGAGCAGTACTTC. This encodes CASSEYGLAGDAYEQYF. The chain carries TRBV10-1 and TRBJ2-7; TRBD2 aligns across 10 bases. V dropped 1 base and J dropped 4; count of bases not matched to a gene: 10. This CDR3 has 17 amino acids. The V gene's germline CDR1 is WNHNN and CDR2 SYGVQD (reference sequence).

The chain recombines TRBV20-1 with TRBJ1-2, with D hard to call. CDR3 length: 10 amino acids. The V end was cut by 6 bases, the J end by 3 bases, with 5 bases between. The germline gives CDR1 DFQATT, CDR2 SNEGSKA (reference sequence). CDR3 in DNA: TGCAGTGCCGAATACTATGGCTACACCTTC. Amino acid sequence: CSAEYYGYTF.

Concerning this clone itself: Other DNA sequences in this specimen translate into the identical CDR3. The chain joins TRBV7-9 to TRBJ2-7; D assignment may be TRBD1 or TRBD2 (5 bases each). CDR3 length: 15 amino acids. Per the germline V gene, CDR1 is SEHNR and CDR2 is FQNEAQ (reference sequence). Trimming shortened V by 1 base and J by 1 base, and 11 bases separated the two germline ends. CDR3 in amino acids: CASSLEPGTSYEQYF. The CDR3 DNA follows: TGTGCCAGCAGCTTAGAACCAGGGACGTCCTACGAGCAGTACTTC.

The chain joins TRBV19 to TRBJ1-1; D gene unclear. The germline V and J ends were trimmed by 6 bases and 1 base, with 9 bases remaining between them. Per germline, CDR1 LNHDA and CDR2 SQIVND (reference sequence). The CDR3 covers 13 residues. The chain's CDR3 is CASSPLWNTEAFF. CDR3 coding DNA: TGTGCCAGTAGCCCTTTATGGAACACTGAAGCTTTCTTT.

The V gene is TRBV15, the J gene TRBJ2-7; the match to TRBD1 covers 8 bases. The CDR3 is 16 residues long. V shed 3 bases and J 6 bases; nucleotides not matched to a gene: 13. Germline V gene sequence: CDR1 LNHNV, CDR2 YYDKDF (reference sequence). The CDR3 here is CATSSPRDRGAAEQYF. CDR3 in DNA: TGTGCCACCAGCAGTCCCCGCGACAGGGGAGCGGCCGAGCAGTACTTC.

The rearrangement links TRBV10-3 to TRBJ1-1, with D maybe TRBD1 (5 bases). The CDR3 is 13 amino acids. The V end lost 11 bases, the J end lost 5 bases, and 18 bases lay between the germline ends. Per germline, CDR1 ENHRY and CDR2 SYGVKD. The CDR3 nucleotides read TGTGCCGCCCGGGGGATGGAGAGGACTGAAGCTTTCTTT. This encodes CAARGMERTEAFF.

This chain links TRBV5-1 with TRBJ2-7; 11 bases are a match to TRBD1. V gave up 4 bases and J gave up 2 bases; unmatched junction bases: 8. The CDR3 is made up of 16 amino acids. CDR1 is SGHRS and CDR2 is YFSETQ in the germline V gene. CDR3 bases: TGCGCCAGCAGCAGCTCAAGGACAGGGGGCCCCTACGAGCAGTACTTC. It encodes CASSSSRTGGPYEQYF.

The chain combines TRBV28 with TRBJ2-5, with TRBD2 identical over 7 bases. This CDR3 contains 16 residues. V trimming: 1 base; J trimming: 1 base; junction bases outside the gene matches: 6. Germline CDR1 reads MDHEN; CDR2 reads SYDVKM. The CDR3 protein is CASSLSKGLLQETQYF. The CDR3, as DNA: TGTGCCAGCAGTTTATCCAAGGGACTACTCCAAGAGACCCAGTACTTC.

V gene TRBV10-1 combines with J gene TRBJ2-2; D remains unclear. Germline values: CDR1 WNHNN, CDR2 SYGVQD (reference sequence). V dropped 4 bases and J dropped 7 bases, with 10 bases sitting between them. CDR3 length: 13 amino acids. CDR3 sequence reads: CASSVWGHGELFF. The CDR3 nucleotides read TGCGCCAGCAGTGTTTGGGGTCACGGGGAGCTGTTTTTT.

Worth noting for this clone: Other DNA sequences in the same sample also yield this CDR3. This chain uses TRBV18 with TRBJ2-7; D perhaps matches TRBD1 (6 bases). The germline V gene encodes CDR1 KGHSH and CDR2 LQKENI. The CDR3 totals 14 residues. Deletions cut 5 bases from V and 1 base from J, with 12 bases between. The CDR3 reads CASSVQGSSYEQYF. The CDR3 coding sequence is TGTGCCAGCTCAGTACAGGGATCTTCCTACGAGCAGTACTTC.

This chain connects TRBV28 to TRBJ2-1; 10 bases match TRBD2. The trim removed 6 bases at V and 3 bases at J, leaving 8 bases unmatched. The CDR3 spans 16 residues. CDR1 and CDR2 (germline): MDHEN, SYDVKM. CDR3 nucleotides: TGTGCCAGCAGCGGACTAGCGGCATCGTACTACAATGAGCAGTTCTTC. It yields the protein CASSGLAASYYNEQFF.

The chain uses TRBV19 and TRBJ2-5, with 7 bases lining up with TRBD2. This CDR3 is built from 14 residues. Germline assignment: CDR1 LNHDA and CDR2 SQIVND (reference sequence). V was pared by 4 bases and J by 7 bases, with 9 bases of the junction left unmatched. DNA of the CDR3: TGTGCCAGTAGTACGACGGGAGGCCAGGGGACCCAGTACTTC. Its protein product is CASSTTGGQGTQYF.

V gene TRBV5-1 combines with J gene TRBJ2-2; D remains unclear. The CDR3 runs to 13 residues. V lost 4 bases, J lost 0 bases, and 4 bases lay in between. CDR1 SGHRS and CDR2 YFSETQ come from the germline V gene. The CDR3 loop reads CASSRANTGELFF. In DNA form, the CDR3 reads TGCGCCAGCAGCCGGGCGAACACCGGGGAGCTGTTTTTT.